What follows are 14 T cell receptor beta chains derived from one specimen sequenced in a study of T cells in women clearing cervical HPV infection. The method was immunoSEQ multiplex PCR; TCRdb's version includes in-frame clones alone and lacks a portion of them. This sample's table has around 22,000 clones. The sequencing input was blood buffy coat. The receptors derive from a woman between 18 and 75 years old with a cervical HPV16 infection that either progressed to CIN3+ or cleared (not recorded which).

On this clone: Sequencing ends 3 residues short of the CDR3 end; the germline J gene provides the rest. This rearrangement joins TRBV7-6 to TRBJ1-6, with D uncertain. The V gene lost 1 base and the J gene lost 6 bases, with 4 bases spanning the gap. Germline assignment: CDR1 SGHVS and CDR2 FNYEAQ. The CDR3 contains 13 residues. The part of the CDR3 DNA that was read is TGTGCCAGCAGCTTAGAGGGTAATTCACCC. Translated: CASSLEGNSP. The whole CDR3 protein is CASSLEGNSPLHF. Complete variable domain (other parts from reference TRBV7-6 and TRBJ1-6): GAGVSQSPRYKVTKRGQDVALRCDPISGHVSLYWYRQALGQGPEFLTYFNYEAQQDKSGLPNDRFSAERPEGSISTLTIQRTEQRDSAMYRCASSLEGNSPLHFGNGTRLTVT.

Concerning this clone: The sequence runs out 3 residues before the end of the CDR3; the remainder is reconstructed from the germline J gene. This chain uses TRBV10-3 with TRBJ1-3; D not resolved. CDR3 length equals 14 residues. Germline CDR1 is ENHRY and CDR2 is SYGVKD. Trimming stripped 2 bases from V and 0 bases from J, with 5 bases between. The sequenced part of the CDR3 DNA is TGTGCCATCAGTGAGACAGCCTCTGGAAACACC. It encodes CAISETASGNT. The complete CDR3 reads CAISETASGNTIYF.

This CDR3 reads CASNTPLAGRNNEQFF. The sequenced CDR3 bases are TGTGCCAGCAACACCCCACTAGCGGGAAGGAACAATGAG. The chain employs TRBV6-2 or TRBV6-3 and TRBJ2-1, with 10 bases fitting TRBD2. Coverage ceases 3 residues before the CDR3 finishes, and the germline J gene fills in the end. Germline V gene sequence: CDR1 MNHEY, CDR2 SVGEGT. V lost 7 bases to trimming and J lost 5 bases; unmatched junction nucleotides: 11. The CDR3 consists of 16 residues.

With regard to this clone: Coverage ceases 3 residues before the CDR3 finishes, and the germline J gene fills in the end. The chain carries TRBV7-9 and TRBJ2-5; 9 nucleotides match TRBD1. Germline CDR1 is SEHNR and CDR2 is FQNEAQ (reference sequence). The ends lost 7 bases at V and 5 bases at J; junction bases unmatched: 11. The CDR3 loop spans 15 amino acids. CDR3 DNA, as far as it was read: TGTGCCAGCATCGACGTGACGGGGACAGGGGAGACC. This codes for CASIDVTGTGET. The complete CDR3 sequence is CASIDVTGTGETQYF. Variable domain in full (rest from reference TRBV7-9 and TRBJ2-5): DTGVSQNPRHKITKRGQNVTFRCDPISEHNRLYWYRQTLGQGPEFLTYFQNEAQLEKSRLLSDRFSAERPKGSFSTLEIQRTEQGDSAMYLCASIDVTGTGETQYFGPGTRLLVL.

Incomplete CDR3 DNA: TGTGCCAGCAGTCAACTCAAGGGTGCAAAAGCTAACTATGGC. It encodes CASSQLKGAKANYG. In full, the CDR3 is CASSQLKGAKANYGYTF. The chain has TRBV28 and TRBJ1-2; D unclear. The CDR3 end falls 3 residues outside the read, so it is completed with the germline J gene. The CDR3 consists of 17 residues. The V gene lost 5 bases and the J gene lost 0 bases, with 19 bases spanning the gap. The V gene's germline CDR1 is MDHEN and CDR2 SYDVKM.

Comments on this clone: The CDR3 is cut off 3 residues early in the read; its end comes from the germline J gene. The chain links TRBV11-2 to TRBJ2-1; 11 nucleotides line up with TRBD2. This CDR3 spans 15 amino acids. Per the germline V gene, CDR1 is SGHAT and CDR2 is FQNNGV. The trim removed 4 bases at V and 4 bases at J, leaving 3 bases unmatched. CDR3 region: CASSSGTSGYNEQFF. CDR3 bases read: TGTGCCAGCAGCTCCGGGACTAGCGGATACAATGAG.

Comments on this clone: Read data end 3 residues before the CDR3 end; the end is taken from the germline J gene. This chain links TRBV20-1 with TRBJ2-3; possible D gene TRBD1, 5 bases. The length of the CDR3 is 15 residues. Trimming stripped 0 bases from V and 4 bases from J, with 14 bases between. Germline values: CDR1 DFQATT, CDR2 SNEGSKA (reference sequence). The CDR3 here is CSARDPQGAPDTQYF. The CDR3 bases that were read are TGCAGTGCTAGAGATCCCCAGGGTGCCCCAGATACG.

CDR3 bases read: TGTGCCAGTAGTACCTGGGGGCCAGGGGGCAAAGATACG. This sequence encodes CASSTWGPGGKDT. The full CDR3 is CASSTWGPGGKDTQYF. V usage is TRBV19 and J usage is TRBJ2-3, with 8 bases matching TRBD1. From the germline J gene comes the end of the CDR3, since the read stops 3 residues before it. Per germline, CDR1 LNHDA and CDR2 SQIVND (reference sequence). With 4 bases clipped from V and 5 bases from J, the junction kept 11 bases outside the gene matches. This CDR3 is built from 16 residues. Together with reference TRBV19 and TRBJ2-3, the CDR3 gives the full variable domain: DGGITQSPKYLFRKEGQNVTLSCEQNLNHDAMYWYRQDPGQGLRLIYYSQIVNDFQKGDIAEGYSVSREKKESFPLTVTSAQKNPTAFYLCASSTWGPGGKDTQYFGPGTRLTVL.

A word on this clone: With the read ending 3 residues before the CDR3 end, the germline J gene is used to fill in that end. The J gene is TRBJ2-2, the V gene TRBV20-1, with TRBD1 as a possible D gene (5 bases). CDR1 DFQATT and CDR2 SNEGSKA come from the germline V gene (reference sequence). This CDR3 is 15 amino acids long. Trimming cost V 3 bases and J 4 bases, with 15 bases left between them. CDR3: CSARVRGSATGELFF. The CDR3 DNA, read in part, is TGCAGTGCTAGGGTTAGGGGTTCGGCCACCGGGGAG.

With respect to this clone: The read terminates 3 residues before the CDR3 end, so the remaining end is supplied by the germline J gene. The genes are TRBV6-4 and TRBJ2-1; D possibly corresponds to TRBD2 (5 bases). Looked up from germline, CDR1 is MRHNA and CDR2 is SNTAGT. Trimming stripped 0 bases from V and 7 bases from J, with 16 bases between. The CDR3 loop spans 16 amino acids. The CDR3 bases that were read are TGTGCCAGCAGTGACTCGAAGTTGGCTAGCTTAAATGAG. This encodes CASSDSKLASLNE. The full CDR3 is CASSDSKLASLNEQFF.

Worth noting for this clone: The CDR3 end lies 3 residues beyond the end of the read and is filled in from the germline J gene. The rearrangement links TRBV19 to TRBJ2-7; 9 positions match TRBD1. The CDR3 covers 16 residues. Germline lookup yields CDR1 LNHDA and CDR2 SQIVND (reference sequence). Losses at the gene ends were 3 bases for V and 4 bases for J; bases not matched to a gene: 10. The CDR3 reads CASSMGSGQGVYEQYF. CDR3 bases read: TGTGCCAGTAGTATGGGGTCGGGACAGGGAGTGTACGAG.

A word on this clone: The CDR3 goes on 3 residues after the read ends, and that part is filled in from the germline J gene. The chain joins TRBV29-1 to TRBJ2-1; D remains unclear. CDR3 length: 11 residues. V lost 4 bases and J lost 8, with 9 bases in between. Germline CDR1 reads SQVTM; CDR2 reads ANQGSEA. The CDR3 sequence: CSVVLVDEQFF. The part of the CDR3 DNA that was read is TGCAGCGTTGTTCTAGTCGATGAG.

As concerns this clone: The CDR3 end lies 3 residues beyond the end of the read and is filled in from the germline J gene. The V call is TRBV20-1, the J call TRBJ1-2; no clear D. This CDR3 spans 14 amino acids. With 5 bases removed from V and 0 bases from J, the gap between germline ends came to 13 bases. Per germline, CDR1 DFQATT and CDR2 SNEGSKA (reference sequence). The chain's CDR3 is CSAHSINTNYGYTF. CDR3 DNA (partial): TGCAGTGCTCATTCCATAAACACTAACTATGGC.

As to this clone: Coverage ceases 3 residues before the CDR3 finishes, and the germline J gene fills in the end. This chain links TRBV7-2 with TRBJ2-1; 9 positions agree with TRBD2. The CDR3 spans 15 residues. The trim removed 3 bases at V and 8 bases at J, leaving 8 bases unmatched. Per germline, CDR1 SGHTA and CDR2 FQGNSA. CDR3 region: CASSFGGRVKDEQFF. CDR3 DNA, as far as it was read: TGTGCCAGCAGCTTTGGCGGGAGGGTGAAGGATGAG.